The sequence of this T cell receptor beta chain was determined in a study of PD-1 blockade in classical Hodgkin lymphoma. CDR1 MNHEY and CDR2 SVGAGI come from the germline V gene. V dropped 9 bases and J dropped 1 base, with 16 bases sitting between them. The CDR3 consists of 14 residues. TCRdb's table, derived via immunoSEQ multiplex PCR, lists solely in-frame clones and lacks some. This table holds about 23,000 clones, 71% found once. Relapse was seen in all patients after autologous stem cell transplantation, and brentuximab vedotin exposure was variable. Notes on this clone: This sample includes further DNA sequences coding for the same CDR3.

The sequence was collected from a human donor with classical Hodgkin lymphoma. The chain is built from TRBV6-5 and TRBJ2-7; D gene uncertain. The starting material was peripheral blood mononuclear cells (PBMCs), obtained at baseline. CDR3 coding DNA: TGTGCCAGTAGTGTTACATCCCGTTCCTACGAGCAGTACTTC. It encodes CASSVTSRSYEQYF.